A single T cell receptor beta chain is shown here with its context. These data originate in a study of shared clonotypes between healthy human individuals. Only in-frame clones appear in the TCRdb table, and some are missing; sequencing was by immunoSEQ multiplex PCR. The table has 2.3 million or so clones, 90% to 95% seen once. Trimming at V came to 5 bases and at J to 7 bases, leaving 10 bases not matched to a gene. Germline V gene sequence: CDR1 SGHTA, CDR2 FQGNSA. This CDR3 is 14 amino acids long. Sequenced sample: naive CD4+ T cells from PBMCs. The subset was: CD45RA+ positively selected. The clonotype comes from a man younger than 30 in good health. Some clones in this sample may be carry-over from other donors' samples. The chain recombines TRBV7-2 with TRBJ2-7, with 8 nucleotides matching TRBD1. The CDR3 DNA follows: TGTGCCAGCAGCACCCGACAGGGGTTTAAGGAGCAGTACTTC. This sequence encodes CASSTRQGFKEQYF.